This T cell receptor beta chain was found in a study of regulatory T cells in long-lasting Graves disease. CDR3 regions were amplified by Arm-PCR using iRepertoire HTBI primers to build TCR beta libraries. TCRdb analysed the multiplex PCR reads with MiXCR anew, one entry per CDR3 protein. The table lists 410,000 or so distinct CDR3 sequences, under 15% of them singletons. The time point denotes: newly diagnosed GD, antithyroid drugs for less than 3 months. Following extraction of RNA from PBMCs, that RNA was used to make the TCR library. This clonotype was picked up many times. The CDR3 covers 16 residues. Losses at the gene ends were 2 bases for V and 0 bases for J; bases not matched to a gene: 7. Germline V CDR1 and CDR2: PRHDT, FYEKMQ (reference sequence). These data are also associated with another study on T cells in Graves' hyperthyroidism and ophthalmopathy. In that study: Progression to ophthalmopathy was predicted a median of roughly seven months early.

This TCR was recovered from a woman aged 30 to 39 with Graves disease. V gene TRBV13 combines with J gene TRBJ2-7, with TRBD1 matching 7 bases. The material was peripheral blood mononuclear cells (PBMCs), obtained at new diagnosis, from a patient treated with antithyroid drugs. The CDR3, as DNA: TGTGCCAGCAGCTTACGGGACAGCATCCCCTCCTACGAGCAGTACTTC. It yields the protein CASSLRDSIPSYEQYF.